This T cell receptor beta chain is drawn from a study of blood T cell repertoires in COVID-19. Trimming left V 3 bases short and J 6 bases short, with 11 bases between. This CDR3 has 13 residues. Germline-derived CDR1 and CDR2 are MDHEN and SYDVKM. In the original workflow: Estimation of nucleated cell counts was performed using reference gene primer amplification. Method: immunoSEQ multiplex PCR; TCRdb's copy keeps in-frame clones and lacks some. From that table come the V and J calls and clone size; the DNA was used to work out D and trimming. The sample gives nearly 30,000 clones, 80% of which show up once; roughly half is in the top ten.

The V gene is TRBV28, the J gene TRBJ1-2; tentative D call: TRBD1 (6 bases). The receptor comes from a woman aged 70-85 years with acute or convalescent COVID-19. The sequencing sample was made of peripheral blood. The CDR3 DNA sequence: TGTGCCAGCAGTTTCGGGGGGGCAGATGGCTACACCTTC. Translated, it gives CASSFGGADGYTF.